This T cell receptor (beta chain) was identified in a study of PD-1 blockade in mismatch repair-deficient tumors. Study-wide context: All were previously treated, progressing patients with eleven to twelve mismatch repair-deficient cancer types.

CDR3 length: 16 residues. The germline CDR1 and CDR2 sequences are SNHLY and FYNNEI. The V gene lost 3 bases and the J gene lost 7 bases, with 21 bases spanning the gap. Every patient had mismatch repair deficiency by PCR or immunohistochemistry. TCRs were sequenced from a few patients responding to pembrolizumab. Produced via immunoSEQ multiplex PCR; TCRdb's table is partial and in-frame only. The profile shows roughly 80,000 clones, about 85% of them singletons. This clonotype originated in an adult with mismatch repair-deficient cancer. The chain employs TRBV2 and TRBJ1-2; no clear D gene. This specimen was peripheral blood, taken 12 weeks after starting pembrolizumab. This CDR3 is CASSDSQAPPQVGYTF. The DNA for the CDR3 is TGTGCCAGCAGTGATAGTCAGGCCCCCCCGCAAGTTGGCTACACCTTC.